The next 17 T cell receptor beta chains were all read from a single sample in a study of blood T cell repertoires in COVID-19. The table came from immunoSEQ multiplex PCR; TCRdb's copy has only in-frame clones and leaves some out. This table has under 250,000 clones, more than 70% appearing once. The sample consisted of peripheral blood. Source of these receptors: a woman aged 25 to 39 with COVID-19, enrolled during active disease.

This clone was seen a single time. The chain has TRBV10-3 and TRBJ2-2; 10 nucleotides align to TRBD1. The germline CDR1 and CDR2 sequences are ENHRY and SYGVKD. V lost 8 bases, J lost 6 bases, and 0 bases stayed unmatched. The length of the CDR3 is 12 residues. The CDR3: CAIGQGAGELFF. The CDR3 DNA reads as TGTGCCATCGGACAGGGGGCCGGGGAGCTGTTTTTT.

V is TRBV24-1 and J is TRBJ1-4; unclear D gene. Deletions cut 7 bases from V and 0 bases from J, with 14 bases between. The CDR3 is 16 amino acids. The germline V gene encodes CDR1 KGHDR and CDR2 SFDVKD. CDR3 sequence reads: CATSFILAATNEKLFF. The CDR3 DNA reads TGTGCCACCAGCTTTATTCTTGCAGCAACTAATGAAAAACTGTTTTTT.

The rearrangement links TRBV5-1 to TRBJ2-7; 8 bases map to TRBD2. Germline CDR1 reads SGHRS; CDR2 reads YFSETQ. The CDR3 has 16 residues. V was pared by 5 bases and J by 3 bases, with 13 bases of the junction left unmatched. For the CDR3, the DNA is TGCGCCAGCAGGGAAATTCCCGGGACTAGTATCTACGAGCAGTACTTC. Translation: CASREIPGTSIYEQYF.

The DNA of the CDR3 is TGTGCCAGTAGTATTAGGGACATTAATTCACCCCTCCACTTT. This translates into CASSIRDINSPLHF. The chain uses TRBV19 and TRBJ1-6, with a weak D call TRBD1 (6 bases). Germline CDR1 and CDR2: LNHDA and SQIVND (reference sequence). V was pared by 3 bases and J by 6 bases, with 9 bases between. This CDR3 comprises 14 residues.

This clone showed up just a few times. The chain recombines TRBV29-1 with TRBJ1-5; 11 bases map to TRBD1. The germline V gene has CDR1 SQVTM and CDR2 ANQGSEA. The CDR3 sequence is 12 residues long. V trimming: 6 bases; J trimming: 6 bases; junction bases outside the gene matches: 1. In DNA form, the CDR3 reads TGCAGCGTAGGGACAGGGGGTCAGCCCCAGCATTTT. Its protein is CSVGTGGQPQHF.

The chain recombines TRBV3-1 (or the pseudogene TRBV3-2) with TRBJ2-4, with 9 bases lining up with TRBD2. This CDR3 has 14 residues. In germline, CDR1 is LGHDT, CDR2 YNNKEL (reference sequence). Trimming at V came to 3 bases and at J to 8 bases, leaving 5 bases not matched to a gene. CDR3 sequence (DNA): TGTGCCAGCAGCCACAGCGCGGGAGGGGACATTCAGTACTTC. The encoded protein is CASSHSAGGDIQYF.

This chain joins TRBV2 and TRBJ1-3; possibly TRBD1 for D (5 bases). The CDR3 covers 15 residues. With 6 bases removed from V and 0 bases from J, the gap between germline ends came to 12 bases. Germline CDR1 SNHLY, CDR2 FYNNEI. In DNA form, the CDR3 reads TGTGCCAGCAGACTGGACAACCCCTCTGGAAACACCATATATTTT. Encoded protein: CASRLDNPSGNTIYF.

V is TRBV2 and J is TRBJ1-1; the D is unclear. Per the germline V gene, CDR1 is SNHLY and CDR2 is FYNNEI. The CDR3 consists of 14 residues. The ends were cut back, 5 bases at V and 8 bases at J, with 18 bases in the middle. CDR3 protein: CASSPPGLRGEAFF. Written as DNA, the CDR3 is TGTGCCAGCAGTCCCCCGGGTCTTCGAGGGGAAGCTTTCTTT. The variable domain in full, completed from reference TRBV2 and TRBJ1-1, reads EPEVTQTPSHQVTQMGQEVILRCVPISNHLYFYWYRQILGQKVEFLVSFYNNEISEKSEIFDDQFSVERPDGSNFTLKIRSTKLEDSAMYFCASSPPGLRGEAFFGQGTRLTVV.

This chain joins TRBV5-4 and TRBJ2-1; 10 bases map to TRBD2. Trimming at V came to 1 base and at J to 9 bases, leaving 7 bases not matched to a gene. Germline-derived CDR1 and CDR2 are SGHNT and YYREEE (reference sequence). The CDR3 is 15 amino acids. CDR3 DNA sequence: TGTGCCAGCAGCTTGAGTCTAGCGGGGGTCGGTGAGCAGTTCTTC. Its protein is CASSLSLAGVGEQFF.

To note about this clone: Other DNA sequences in the same sample also yield this CDR3. The chain joins TRBV28 to TRBJ1-5, with TRBD1 matching over 8 bases. The trim removed 4 bases at V and 2 bases at J, leaving 1 base unmatched. Germline V gene data show CDR1 as MDHEN and CDR2 as SYDVKM. The CDR3 has 14 amino acids. The CDR3 loop reads CASSSGQGNQPQHF. CDR3 DNA: TGTGCCAGCAGTTCGGGACAGGGCAATCAGCCCCAGCATTTT.

The chain recombines TRBV19 with TRBJ2-1, with 10 nucleotides matching TRBD1. This CDR3 is 16 amino acids long. CDR1 and CDR2 from the germline V gene are LNHDA and SQIVND (reference sequence). The V gene end was trimmed by 4 bases and the J gene end by 9 bases; junction bases not matched to a gene: 12. Here the CDR3 reads CASSTDYRDRGLEQFF. CDR3 DNA: TGTGCCAGTAGTACAGATTACCGGGACAGGGGACTTGAGCAGTTCTTC.

This rearrangement joins TRBV7-2 to TRBJ1-5; perhaps TRBD1 as D (6 bases). Germline CDR1 is SGHTA and CDR2 is FQGNSA. The CDR3 covers 17 residues. Deletions cut 3 bases from V and 0 bases from J, with 15 bases between. CDR3 region: CASSFTGTHDSNQPQHF. The CDR3 DNA follows: TGTGCCAGCAGCTTTACCGGGACACACGATAGCAATCAGCCCCAGCATTTT. The full variable domain, with the rest looked up from reference TRBV7-2 and TRBJ1-5, is GAGVSQSPSNKVTEKGKDVELRCDPISGHTALYWYRQSLGQGLEFLIYFQGNSAPDKSGLPSDRFSAERTGGSVSTLTIQRTQQEDSAVYLCASSFTGTHDSNQPQHFGDGTRLSIL.

This rearrangement joins TRBV19 to TRBJ2-5; perhaps TRBD2 as D (5 bases). Looked up from germline, CDR1 is LNHDA and CDR2 is SQIVND (reference sequence). The CDR3 totals 15 residues. Trimming cost V 8 bases and J 0 bases, with 16 bases left between them. Written as DNA, the CDR3 is TGTGCCAGTTCAAGGAGCGGAACGTACCAAGAGACCCAGTACTTC. Protein product: CASSRSGTYQETQYF.

The V call is TRBV27, the J call TRBJ2-5; 7 bases are shared with TRBD2. The CDR3 is 16 amino acids. Germline CDR1 MNHEY, CDR2 SMNVEV (reference sequence). Trimming cost V 6 bases and J 5 bases; bases outside gene matches: 15. The CDR3 sequence: CASSSDPGGTRETQYF. CDR3 sequence (DNA): TGTGCCAGCAGCTCTGATCCCGGGGGGACCAGGGAGACCCAGTACTTC.

The rearrangement links TRBV13 to TRBJ2-2; TRBD2 might be the D (5 bases). Germline CDR1 is PRHDT and CDR2 is FYEKMQ (reference sequence). There are 13 residues in the CDR3. The V end lost 6 bases, the J end lost 6 bases, and 11 bases lay between the germline ends. In DNA form, the CDR3 reads TGTGCCAGCAGTCCTGTGGGAGCCGGGGAGCTGTTTTTT. It encodes CASSPVGAGELFF. Looking up the rest from reference TRBV13 and TRBJ2-2 gives the full variable domain: AAGVIQSPRHLIKEKRETATLKCYPIPRHDTVYWYQQGPGQDPQFLISFYEKMQSDKGSIPDRFSAQQFSDYHSELNMSSLELGDSALYFCASSPVGAGELFFGEGSRLTVL.

V gene TRBV15 combines with J gene TRBJ1-2; the match to TRBD1 covers 7 bases. V gave up 2 bases and J gave up 6 bases; unmatched junction bases: 12. This CDR3 contains 16 residues. Germline CDR1 LNHNV, CDR2 YYDKDF (reference sequence). The DNA for the CDR3 is TGTGCCACCAGCAGACTACAGGGGAGAGGGTGGGATGGCTACACCTTC. Its translation is CATSRLQGRGWDGYTF.

The chain recombines TRBV4-3 with TRBJ1-3, with no clear D. The V gene lost 2 bases and the J gene lost 0 bases, with 11 bases spanning the gap. The CDR3 loop spans 16 amino acids. The germline V gene encodes CDR1 LGHNA and CDR2 YSLEER. CDR3 bases: TGCGCCAGCAGCCAATACAACGGAGACTCTGGAAACACCATATATTTT. Its translation: CASSQYNGDSGNTIYF.